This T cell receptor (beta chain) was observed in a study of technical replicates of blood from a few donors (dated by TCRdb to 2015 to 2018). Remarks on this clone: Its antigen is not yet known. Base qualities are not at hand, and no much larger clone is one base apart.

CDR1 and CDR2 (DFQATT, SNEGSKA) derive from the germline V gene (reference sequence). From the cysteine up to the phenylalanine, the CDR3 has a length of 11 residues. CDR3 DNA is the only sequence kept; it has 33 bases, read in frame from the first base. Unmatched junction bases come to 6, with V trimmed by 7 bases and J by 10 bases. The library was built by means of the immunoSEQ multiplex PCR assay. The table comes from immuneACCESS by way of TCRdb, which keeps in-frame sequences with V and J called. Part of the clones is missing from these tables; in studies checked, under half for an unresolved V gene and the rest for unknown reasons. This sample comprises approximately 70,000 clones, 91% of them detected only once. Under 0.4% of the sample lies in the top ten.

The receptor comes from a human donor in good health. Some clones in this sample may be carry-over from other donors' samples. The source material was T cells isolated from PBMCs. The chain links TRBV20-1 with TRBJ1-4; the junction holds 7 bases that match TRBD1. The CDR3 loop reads CSVDRQGKLFF. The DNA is TGCAGTGTGGACAGGCAGGGAAAACTGTTTTTT.